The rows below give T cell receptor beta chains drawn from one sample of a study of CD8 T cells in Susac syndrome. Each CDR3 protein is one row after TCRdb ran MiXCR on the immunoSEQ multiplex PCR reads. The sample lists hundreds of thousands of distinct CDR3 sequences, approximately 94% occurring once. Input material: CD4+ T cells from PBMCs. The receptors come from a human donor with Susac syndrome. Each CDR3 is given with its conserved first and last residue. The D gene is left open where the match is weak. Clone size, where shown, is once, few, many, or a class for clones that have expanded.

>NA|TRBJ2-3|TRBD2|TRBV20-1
CSAPSTSGGGDTQYF
TGCAGTGCTCCCTCAACTAGCGGGGGAGGAGATACGCAGTATTTT
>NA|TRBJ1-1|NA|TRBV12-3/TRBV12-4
CASSLGGSEAFF
TGTGCCAGCAGTTTAGGAGGTTCTGAAGCTTTCTTT
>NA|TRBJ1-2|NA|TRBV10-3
CAISAQENLYGYTF
TGTGCCATCAGTGCGCAGGAAAATCTCTATGGCTACACCTTC
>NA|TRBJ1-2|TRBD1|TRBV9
CASSVTGTAVYGYTF
TGTGCCAGCAGCGTGACCGGGACAGCCGTTTATGGCTACACCTTC
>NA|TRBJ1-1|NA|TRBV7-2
CASSLNPGRQAFF
TGTGCCAGCAGCTTAAATCCCGGCAGGCAAGCTTTCTTT
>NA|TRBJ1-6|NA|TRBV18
CASSPLLDENSPLHF
TGTGCCAGCTCACCACTCTTAGACGAGAATTCACCCCTCCACTTT
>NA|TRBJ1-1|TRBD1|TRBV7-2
CASSLVEDRGRKNTEAFF
TGTGCCAGCAGCTTAGTGGAGGACAGGGGGCGGAAGAACACTGAAGCTTTCTTT
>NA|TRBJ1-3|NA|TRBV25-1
CASSYGGADGNTIYF
TGTGCCAGCAGTTATGGTGGGGCAGATGGAAACACCATATATTTT
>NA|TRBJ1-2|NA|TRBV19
CASSISGSSNYGYTF
TGTGCCAGTAGTATTTCAGGCTCCTCTAACTATGGCTACACCTTC
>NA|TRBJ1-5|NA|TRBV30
CAWSRGSADQPQHF
TGTGCCTGGAGTCGCGGGTCGGCGGATCAGCCCCAGCATTTT
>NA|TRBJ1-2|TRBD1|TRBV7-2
CASSSAGQGIGYTF
TGTGCCAGCAGCTCGGCCGGACAGGGAATTGGCTACACCTTC
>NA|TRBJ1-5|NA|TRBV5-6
CASSFAGGFNQPQHF
TGTGCCAGCAGTTTTGCGGGGGGGTTTAATCAGCCCCAGCATTTT
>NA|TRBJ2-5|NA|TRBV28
CASSLGTARTQYF
TGTGCCAGCAGTTTGGGCACCGCCAGGACCCAGTACTTC
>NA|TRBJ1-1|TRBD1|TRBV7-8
CASSFSRGTETGEAEAFF
TGTGCCAGCAGCTTTTCCAGGGGGACCGAAACGGGGGAAGCCGAAGCTTTCTTT
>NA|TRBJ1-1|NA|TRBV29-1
CSVVENVGTEAFF
TGCAGCGTTGTGGAGAATGTTGGCACTGAAGCTTTCTTT
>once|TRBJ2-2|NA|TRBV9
CASSSRQELFF
TGTGCCAGCAGCTCCCGACAGGAGCTGTTTTTT
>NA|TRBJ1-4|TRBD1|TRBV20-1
CSARDSVVEKLFF
TGCAGTGCAAGGGACAGTGTCGTCGAAAAACTGTTTTTT
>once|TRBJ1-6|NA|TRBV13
CASSLGRQGEDSPLHF
TGTGCCAGCAGCTTAGGCCGGCAGGGCGAAGACTCACCCCTCCACTTT
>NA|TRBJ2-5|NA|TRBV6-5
CASSPVGLRETQYF
TGTGCCAGCAGTCCGGTCGGACTTAGGGAGACCCAGTACTTC
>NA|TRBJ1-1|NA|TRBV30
CAWGRGPGTEAFF
TGTGCCTGGGGTCGGGGCCCGGGGACTGAAGCTTTCTTT
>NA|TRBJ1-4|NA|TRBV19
CASSQGRSGEKLFF
TGTGCCAGTTCACAAGGGAGGAGTGGTGAAAAACTGTTTTTT
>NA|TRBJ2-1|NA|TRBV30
CAWTGSFYNEQFF
TGTGCCTGGACAGGGAGCTTCTACAATGAGCAGTTCTTC
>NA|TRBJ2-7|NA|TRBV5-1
CASTLGYEQYF
TGCGCCAGCACCCTGGGCTACGAGCAGTACTTC
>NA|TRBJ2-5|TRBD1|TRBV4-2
CASSQVVQGAGETQYF
TGTGCCAGCAGCCAAGTGGTCCAGGGGGCTGGGGAGACCCAGTACTTC
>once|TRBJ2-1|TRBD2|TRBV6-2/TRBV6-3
CASSYRGGLAGRGNEQFF
TGTGCCAGCAGTTACCGGGGGGGACTAGCGGGGAGGGGCAATGAGCAGTTCTTC
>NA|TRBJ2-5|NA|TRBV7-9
CASSLHGQETQYF
TGTGCCAGCAGCTTACACGGTCAAGAGACCCAGTACTTC
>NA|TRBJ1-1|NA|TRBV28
CASSAYRSNTEAFF
TGTGCCAGCAGCGCCTACAGGTCGAACACTGAAGCTTTCTTT
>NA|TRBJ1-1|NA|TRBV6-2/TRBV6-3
CASTEGGHTVGEAFF
TGTGCCAGCACCGAGGGCGGCCACACGGTCGGTGAAGCTTTCTTT
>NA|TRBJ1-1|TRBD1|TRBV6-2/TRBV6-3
CASSFQGGENTEAFF
TGTGCCAGCAGTTTCCAGGGGGGGGAGAACACTGAAGCTTTCTTT
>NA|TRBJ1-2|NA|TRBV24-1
CATSDLRRGDGYTF
TGTGCCACCAGTGATTTACGCAGGGGCGATGGCTACACCTTC
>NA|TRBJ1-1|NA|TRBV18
CASSPVGEAEAFF
TGTGCCAGCTCACCAGTGGGGGAGGCTGAAGCTTTCTTT
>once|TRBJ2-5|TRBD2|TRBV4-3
CASSQDLSGGGETQYF
TGCGCCAGCAGCCAAGATCTGAGCGGGGGGGGAGAGACCCAGTACTTC
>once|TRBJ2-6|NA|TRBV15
CATSRANRATSGANVLTF
TGTGCCACCAGCAGAGCAAACCGTGCCACCTCTGGGGCCAACGTCCTGACTTTC
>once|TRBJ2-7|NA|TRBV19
CASSQDRSNYEQYF
TGTGCCAGTAGTCAGGACAGATCGAACTACGAGCAGTACTTC
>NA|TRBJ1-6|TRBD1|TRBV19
CASRYRGTEGSPLHF
TGTGCCAGTAGATATAGAGGGACAGAGGGTTCACCCCTCCACTTT
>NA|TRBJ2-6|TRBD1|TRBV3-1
CASSQVPGQPSSGANVLTF
TGTGCCAGCAGCCAAGTTCCGGGACAGCCGAGCTCTGGGGCCAACGTCCTGACTTTC
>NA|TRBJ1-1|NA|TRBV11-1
CASSPPTRNTEAFF
TGTGCCAGCAGCCCCCCGACACGGAACACTGAAGCTTTCTTT
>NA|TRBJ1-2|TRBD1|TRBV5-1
CASSPIGTGVVSGYTF
TGCGCCAGCAGCCCGATTGGGACAGGGGTCGTTAGTGGCTACACCTTC
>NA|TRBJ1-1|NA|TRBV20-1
CSARVPAGKTNTEAFF
TGCAGTGCTAGAGTCCCCGCAGGGAAGACGAACACTGAAGCTTTCTTT
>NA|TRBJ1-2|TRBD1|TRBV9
CASSVADRGGLYGYTF
TGTGCCAGCAGCGTAGCTGACAGGGGAGGCCTATATGGCTACACCTTC
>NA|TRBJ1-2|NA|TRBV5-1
CASKLGRGGYTF
TGCGCCAGCAAGCTAGGTCGAGGCGGCTACACCTTC
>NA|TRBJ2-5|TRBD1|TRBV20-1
CSAADRGPQETQYF
TGCAGTGCAGCGGACAGGGGGCCCCAAGAGACCCAGTACTTC
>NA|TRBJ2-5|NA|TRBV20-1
CSARGPPRGQPYQETQYF
TGCAGTGCTAGAGGCCCGCCCCGCGGACAGCCGTACCAAGAGACCCAGTACTTC
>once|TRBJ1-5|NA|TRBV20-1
CSATPSPYSNQPQHF
TGCAGTGCTACTCCGTCCCCTTATAGCAATCAGCCCCAGCATTTT
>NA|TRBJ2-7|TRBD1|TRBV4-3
CASSQVGGQGTYEQYF
TGCGCCAGCAGCCAAGTTGGGGGACAGGGGACCTACGAGCAGTACTTC
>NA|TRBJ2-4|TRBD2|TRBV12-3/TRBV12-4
CASSLGRGGRIQYF
TGTGCCAGCAGTTTAGGGCGGGGGGGCCGAATTCAGTACTTC
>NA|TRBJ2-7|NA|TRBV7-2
CASSWGRSGEQYF
TGTGCCAGCAGCTGGGGGCGGTCGGGCGAGCAGTACTTC
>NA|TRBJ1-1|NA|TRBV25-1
CASSEEGLWMGEAFF
TGTGCCAGCAGTGAAGAGGGCCTTTGGATGGGTGAAGCTTTCTTT
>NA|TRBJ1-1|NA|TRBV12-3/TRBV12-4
CASSFGERREAFF
TGTGCCAGCAGTTTTGGAGAACGTAGAGAAGCTTTCTTT
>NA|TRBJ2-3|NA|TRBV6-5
CASSSRRDGRSDTQYF
TGTGCCAGCAGTTCCCGGCGGGACGGCCGGAGTGATACGCAGTATTTT
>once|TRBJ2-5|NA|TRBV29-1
CSVSGTRETQYF
TGCAGCGTCTCCGGGACACGGGAGACCCAGTACTTC
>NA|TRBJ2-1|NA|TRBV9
CASSVGLEGNEQFF
TGTGCCAGCAGCGTAGGACTAGAAGGCAATGAGCAGTTCTTC
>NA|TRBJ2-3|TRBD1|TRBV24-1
CATSDAGGALDTQYF
TGTGCCACCAGTGACGCAGGGGGCGCATTAGATACGCAGTATTTT
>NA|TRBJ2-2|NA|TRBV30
CAWYGTPNTGELFF
TGTGCCTGGTACGGGACACCGAACACCGGGGAGCTGTTTTTT
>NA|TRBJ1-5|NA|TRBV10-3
CAISESLGGNYQPQHF
TGTGCCATCAGTGAGTCTTTGGGGGGAAACTATCAGCCCCAGCATTTT
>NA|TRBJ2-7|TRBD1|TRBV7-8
CASSLWRDRGVEQYF
TGTGCCAGCAGCTTATGGCGGGACAGGGGAGTCGAGCAGTACTTC
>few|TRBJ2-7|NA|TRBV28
CASSLSPSYEQYF
TGTGCCAGCAGTTTATCCCCTTCCTACGAGCAGTACTTC